The 30 T cell receptor beta chains presented below share a single source sample, sequenced in a study of read filtering for tumor transcriptome and immune sequencing. From 300 to 450 ng of RNA, a library with molecular barcoded alpha/delta and beta/gamma adaptors was made. Using its own MiXCR run on the reads, TCRdb lists one record per CDR3 protein. The sample contains tens of thousands of distinct CDR3 sequences, roughly 21% of which appear only once. The source material was a population of CD138-negative cells sorted from bone marrow. Receptor source: a donor at least 40 years old with multiple myeloma.

This clonotype has at least ten counts. CDR3 in amino acids: CASHDRRPAEAFF. CDR3 coding DNA: TGTGCCAGTCACGACAGGCGTCCGGCTGAAGCTTTCTTT. The gene calls are TRBV12-3 or TRBV12-4 and TRBJ1-1, with D possibly TRBD1 on 6 matching bases. CDR3 length equals 13 residues. Deletions cut 9 bases from V and 6 bases from J, with 17 bases between.

A remark on this clonotype: A read error is likely here: a far larger clone is one base away. The V call is TRBV5-4, the J call TRBJ2-6; possibly TRBD1 for D (6 bases). The CDR3 extends over 17 amino acids. Trimming removed 10 bases from V and 3 bases from J, with 23 bases in between. Germline CDR1 is SGHNT and CDR2 is YYREEE (reference sequence). CDR3 residues: CAAAPWTDRRGANVLTF. CDR3 coding DNA: TGTGCCGCTGCCCCATGGACAGACCGCCGTGGGGCCAACGTCCTGACTTTC.

This clonotype was observed many times. The J gene is TRBJ2-3, the V gene TRBV11-2; D not resolved. The CDR3 extends over 15 amino acids. V lost 0 bases and J 2 bases, leaving 9 bases between the germline ends. In germline, CDR1 is SGHAT, CDR2 FQNNGV. CDR3 in DNA: TGTGCCAGCAGCTTAGATCGTGCAGACACAGATACGCAGTATTTT. Its translation is CASSLDRADTDTQYF.

This clonotype appeared many times. The genes are TRBV11-2 and TRBJ2-5; TRBD2 is a possible D gene (6 bases). This CDR3 comprises 15 residues. Germline CDR1 SGHAT, CDR2 FQNNGV. V gave up 3 bases and J gave up 5 bases, with 16 bases separating them. CDR3 residues: CASSFGTQAGETQYF. The CDR3 coding sequence is TGTGCCAGCAGCTTCGGGACCCAGGCGGGGGAGACCCAGTACTTC.

This clonotype was detected many times. The chain has TRBV19 and TRBJ1-3; D is possibly TRBD1 (5 bases). The CDR3 consists of 16 residues. V gave up 5 bases and J gave up 0 bases, with 14 bases separating them. The germline V gene has CDR1 LNHDA and CDR2 SQIVND (reference sequence). CDR3 in amino acids: CASSGRQGYSGNTIYF. CDR3 DNA sequence: TGTGCCAGTAGTGGGCGGCAGGGTTACTCTGGAAACACCATATATTTT.

By share of the sample, this clonotype is large (0.1 to 1%). The J gene is TRBJ2-1, the V gene TRBV2, with unresolved D. The CDR3 totals 11 residues. Germline V CDR1 and CDR2: SNHLY, FYNNEI. V was clipped by 8 bases and J by 7 bases, with 9 bases between them. The CDR3: CASHTGNEQFF. Here the CDR3 DNA reads TGTGCCAGCCACACTGGGAATGAGCAGTTCTTC.

This clonotype was seen ten or more times. The rearrangement links TRBV28 to TRBJ2-7; D ambiguous. V gave up 8 bases and J gave up 0 bases, with 8 bases separating them. Germline-derived CDR1 and CDR2 are MDHEN and SYDVKM. CDR3 length: 12 residues. The CDR3 coding sequence is TGTGCCAGCTGCCTGAGCTCCTACGAGCAGTACTTC. Translating gives CASCLSSYEQYF.

Of note for this clonotype: The missing conserved phenylalanine or tryptophan at the end of this CDR3 makes a read error likely. For the CDR3, the DNA is TGTGCCAGCAGATGGACTCCCTACAATGAGCAGTTCATC. Translating it yields CASRWTPYNEQFI. The rearrangement links TRBV7-6 to TRBJ2-1; tentative D call: TRBD2 (5 bases). The CDR3 runs to 13 residues. CDR1 and CDR2 (germline): SGHVS, FNYEAQ. Trimming removed 6 bases at V and 2 bases at J, with 8 bases between.

The table lists this clonotype with many counts. This chain links TRBV6-2 or TRBV6-3 with TRBJ2-1, with D unclear. The germline CDR1 and CDR2 sequences are MNHEY and SVGEGT. The V gene lost 2 bases and the J gene lost 11 bases, with 7 bases spanning the gap. The CDR3 has 11 residues. The CDR3 here is CASSYGVKQFF. The CDR3 DNA sequence: TGTGCCAGCAGTTACGGGGTGAAGCAGTTCTTC.

This clonotype was detected a few times. The gene calls are TRBV14 and TRBJ1-2; TRBD1 matches 7 bases. Germline-derived CDR1 and CDR2 are SGHDN and FVKESK. V lost 0 bases and J lost 4; bases outside the gene matches: 8. The CDR3 is made up of 16 amino acids. The CDR3 protein is CASSQDAWGTAYGYTF. In nucleotides, the CDR3 is TGTGCCAGCAGCCAAGACGCCTGGGGGACAGCCTATGGCTACACCTTC.

A few counts support this clonotype. The chain is built from TRBV20-1 and TRBJ1-6; D remains ambiguous. V lost 2 bases, J lost 9 bases, and 11 bases lay in between. From germline, CDR1 is DFQATT and CDR2 SNEGSKA (reference sequence). This CDR3 has 13 amino acids. The CDR3 DNA reads as TGCAGTGCTAGACCTTTCGGCGTTTCACCCCTCCACTTT. It encodes CSARPFGVSPLHF.

This clonotype was observed many times. This chain connects TRBV29-1 to TRBJ1-1; no definite D call. The CDR3 contains 12 residues. The V end was cut by 6 bases, the J end by 4 bases, with 12 bases between. CDR1 and CDR2 (germline): SQVTM, ANQGSEA. Here the CDR3 DNA reads TGCAGCGTCGACACCGGATTCACTGAAGCTTTCTTT. It codes for CSVDTGFTEAFF.

The CDR3 DNA sequence: TGTGCCAGCAGCAAAGGAGCGGGGGAGAGTGGTACGCAGTATTTT. Its translation is CASSKGAGESGTQYF. The V and J genes are TRBV11-3 and TRBJ2-3, with 8 bases matching TRBD2. Germline CDR1 reads SGHNT; CDR2 reads YENEEA. V trimming: 5 bases; J trimming: 8 bases; junction bases outside the gene matches: 12. This CDR3 contains 15 residues.

This clonotype has a count of ten or more. The chain employs TRBV5-1 and TRBJ2-7; D not certain. Trimming stripped 0 bases from V and 5 bases from J, with 6 bases between. The length of the CDR3 is 12 residues. In germline, CDR1 is SGHRS, CDR2 YFSETQ. CDR3 sequence reads: CASSLGRDEQYF. Written as DNA, the CDR3 is TGCGCCAGCAGCTTGGGACGCGACGAGCAGTACTTC.

The table lists this clonotype with many counts. The rearrangement uses TRBV3-1 and TRBJ2-1, with 9 bases aligning to TRBD2. V shed 1 base and J 16 bases; nucleotides not matched to a gene: 14. The CDR3 sequence is 15 residues long. Per the germline V gene, CDR1 is LGHDT and CDR2 is YNNKEL (reference sequence). CDR3 nucleotide sequence: TGTGCCAGCAGCCAAGGCCCCTCTAGCGGGGCCGAGCTCTTCTTC. Encoded protein: CASSQGPSSGAELFF.

This clonotype was seen many times. This sequence joins TRBV6-2 or TRBV6-3 and TRBJ2-1; 7 bases are shared with TRBD2. Germline V gene lookup returns CDR1 MNHEY and CDR2 SVGEGT. This CDR3 comprises 14 residues. The V segment lost 8 bases and the J segment 8 bases; nucleotides outside the gene matches: 12. The CDR3: CASRPSGTKHEQFF. CDR3 nucleotide sequence: TGTGCCAGCCGACCTAGCGGCACCAAGCATGAGCAGTTCTTC.

This clonotype came up many times. The chain recombines TRBV12-3 or TRBV12-4 with TRBJ2-5; 7 bases are a match to TRBD1. The CDR3 is 15 residues long. V lost 6 bases and J lost 1; bases outside the gene matches: 8. CDR3 residues: CASSHPTGTQETQYF. As DNA, the CDR3 is TGTGCCAGCAGCCACCCGACAGGGACCCAAGAGACCCAGTACTTC.

With respect to this clonotype: It may be a read error: a sequence one base away is much more abundant. The chain carries TRBV14 and TRBJ1-1; D remains unclear. The CDR3 runs 12 residues. The germline gives CDR1 SGHDN, CDR2 FVKESK. V gave up 3 bases and J gave up 8 bases, with 10 bases separating them. CDR3 nucleotide sequence: TGTGCCAGCAGCCATTGGGGAACGGAAGCTTTCTTT. Protein sequence: CASSHWGTEAFF.

This clonotype was counted a few times. In DNA form, the CDR3 reads TGCGCCAGCAGCCCGGACAGGCTAACAGCTAACTATGGCTACACCTTC. As protein: CASSPDRLTANYGYTF. This chain links TRBV5-1 with TRBJ1-2, with 7 bases matching TRBD1. CDR3 length: 16 residues. The V gene end was trimmed by 4 bases and the J gene end by 0 bases; junction bases not matched to a gene: 9. Germline V gene lookup returns CDR1 SGHRS and CDR2 YFSETQ.

This clonotype was counted at least ten times. The chain carries TRBV15 and TRBJ1-5; TRBD1 agrees at 10 bases. Germline V gene data show CDR1 as LNHNV and CDR2 as YYDKDF (reference sequence). This CDR3 comprises 16 residues. Germline trimming cut 2 bases from V and 4 bases from J; bases unmatched to any gene: 5. The DNA of the CDR3 is TGTGCCACCAGCAGAAAAACGGGACAGGGGAATCAGCCCCAGCATTTT. This codes for CATSRKTGQGNQPQHF.

Many counts were recorded for this clonotype. This chain connects TRBV4-1 to TRBJ2-3, with TRBD2 identical over 10 bases. The J segment lost 2 bases and the V segment lost 4 bases, leaving 9 bases of the junction unmatched. CDR3 size: 17 residues. CDR1 and CDR2 (germline): MGHRA, YSYEKL. This CDR3 reads CASSPSSGGLYTDTQYF. Written as DNA, the CDR3 is TGCGCCAGCAGCCCATCTAGCGGGGGCCTATACACAGATACGCAGTATTTT.

Regarding this clonotype: One end of the junction does not line up with germline, which may come from a read error. CDR3: CSARAGGGQETLYF. CDR3 sequence (DNA): TGCAGTGCTAGAGCGGGGGGCGGCCAAGAGACCCTGTACTTC. The chain uses TRBV20-1 and TRBJ2-5, with D possibly TRBD2 on 7 matching bases. The CDR3 extends over 14 amino acids. CDR1 and CDR2 (germline): DFQATT, SNEGSKA (reference sequence).

This clonotype has only a few counts. The chain uses TRBV10-2 and TRBJ2-7, with 9 bases aligning to TRBD2. The germline CDR1 and CDR2 sequences are WSHSY and SAAADI. The V segment lost 8 bases and the J segment 2 bases; nucleotides outside the gene matches: 4. The CDR3 extends over 13 amino acids. CDR3 amino acids: CASGTSYTYEQYF. In nucleotides, the CDR3 is TGCGCCAGCGGGACTAGCTATACCTACGAGCAGTACTTC.

This clonotype was observed at least ten times. The V and J genes are TRBV5-1 and TRBJ2-3; tentatively, D is TRBD1 (6 bases). The CDR3 sequence is 15 residues long. The V end lost 0 bases, the J end lost 5 bases, and 13 bases lay between the germline ends. Germline V gene data show CDR1 as SGHRS and CDR2 as YFSETQ. CDR3 DNA: TGCGCCAGCAGCTTGGTCGCAGGGACACGAGATACGCAGTATTTT. Protein: CASSLVAGTRDTQYF. Looking up the rest from reference TRBV5-1 and TRBJ2-3 gives the full variable domain: KAGVTQTPRYLIKTRGQQVTLSCSPISGHRSVSWYQQTPGQGLQFLFEYFSETQRNKGNFPGRFSGRQFSNSRSEMNVSTLELGDSALYLCASSLVAGTRDTQYFGPGTRLTVL.

This clonotype came up a few times. This chain links TRBV6-2 or TRBV6-3 with TRBJ2-3, with 9 bases matching TRBD2. This CDR3 region has 12 residues. Germline V gene data show CDR1 as MNHEY and CDR2 as SVGEGT. With 8 bases clipped from V and 6 bases from J, the junction kept 3 bases outside the gene matches. DNA of the CDR3: TGTGCCAGCCGGGCGGGGGGGGATACGCAGTATTTT. Translated, it gives CASRAGGDTQYF.

Comment on this clonotype: This could be a read error, since a much larger clone is one nucleotide away. CDR3 loop: CASGDIGGGEKLFF. The CDR3 DNA sequence: TGCGCCAGCGGCGACATAGGGGGCGGGGAAAAACTGTTTTTT. The rearrangement links TRBV5-1 to TRBJ1-4; 7 bases match TRBD1. Germline CDR1 reads SGHRS; CDR2 reads YFSETQ. Losses at the gene ends were 7 bases for V and 8 bases for J; bases not matched to a gene: 11. The CDR3 covers 14 residues.

Many counts were recorded for this clonotype. This chain uses TRBV25-1 with TRBJ1-1, with 7 bases fitting TRBD1. The CDR3 runs to 13 residues. After removal of 6 bases from V and 0 bases from J, the junction contained 1 base not matched to a gene. Germline V gene sequence: CDR1 MGHDK, CDR2 SYGVNS. CDR3 nucleotide sequence: TGTGCCAGCAGGGACAGGTTGAACACTGAAGCTTTCTTT. Its protein product is CASRDRLNTEAFF.

This clonotype came up many times. CDR3 loop: CASSPGQASWGEQFF. The CDR3 bases are TGTGCCAGCTCACCGGGGCAGGCCTCTTGGGGTGAGCAGTTCTTC. The chain employs TRBV18 and TRBJ2-1; tentative D call: TRBD1 (5 bases). V lost 3 bases to trimming and J lost 9 bases, with 18 bases between them. Germline V lookup: CDR1 KGHSH, CDR2 LQKENI. The CDR3 has 15 residues.

This clonotype has at least ten counts. The chain employs TRBV7-9 and TRBJ2-3; 14 bases fit TRBD2. This CDR3 has 19 amino acids. CDR1 is SEHNR, CDR2 FQNEAQ, per germline (reference sequence). With 5 bases clipped from V and 1 base from J, the junction kept 11 bases outside the gene matches. This CDR3 is CASSTSGTSGGSRTDTQYF. The CDR3 coding sequence is TGTGCCAGCAGCACTTCCGGGACTAGCGGGGGCTCTCGCACAGATACGCAGTATTTT.

This clonotype was detected many times. The V gene is TRBV28, the J gene TRBJ1-1; D is undetermined. This CDR3 is 14 amino acids long. Germline V gene lookup returns CDR1 MDHEN and CDR2 SYDVKM. V lost 3 bases and J lost 1, with 9 bases in between. CDR3 coding DNA: TGTGCCAGCAGTTTGGTAAATACGAACACTGAAGCTTTCTTT. Translating it yields CASSLVNTNTEAFF.